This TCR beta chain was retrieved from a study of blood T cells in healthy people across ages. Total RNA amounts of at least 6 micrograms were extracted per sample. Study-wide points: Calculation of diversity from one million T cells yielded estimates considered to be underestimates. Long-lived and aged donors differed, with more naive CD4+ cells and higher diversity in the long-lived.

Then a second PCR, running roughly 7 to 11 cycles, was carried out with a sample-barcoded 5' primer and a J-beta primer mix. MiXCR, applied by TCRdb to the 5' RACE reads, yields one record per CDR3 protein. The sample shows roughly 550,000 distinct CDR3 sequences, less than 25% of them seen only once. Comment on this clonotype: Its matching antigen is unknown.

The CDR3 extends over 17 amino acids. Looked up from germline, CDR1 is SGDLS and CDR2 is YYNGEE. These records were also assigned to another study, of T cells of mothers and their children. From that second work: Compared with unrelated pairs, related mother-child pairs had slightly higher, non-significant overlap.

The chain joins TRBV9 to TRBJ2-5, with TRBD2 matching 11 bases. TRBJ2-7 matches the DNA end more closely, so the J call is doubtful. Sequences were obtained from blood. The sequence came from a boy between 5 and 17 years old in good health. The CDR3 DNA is TGTGCCAGCTCACCGGGACTAGCGGAATTGAGCTCCTACGAGCAGTACTTC. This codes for CASSPGLAELSSYEQYF.